These T cell receptor beta chains were read from a single sample in a study of early T cells in non-severe SARS-CoV-2 infection. Using its own MiXCR run on the 5' RACE reads, TCRdb lists one record per CDR3 protein. The sample lists just over 60,000 distinct CDR3 sequences; roughly a tenth were seen once. The sequenced sample was whole blood. The receptors were gathered from an adult who was a healthcare worker with PCR-confirmed SARS-CoV-2 infection or an uninfected control (not recorded which). The CDR3 runs from the conserved cysteine through the conserved F or W. D genes are given only for firm matches. Size is omitted from some rows. Given values are once, few, many or a class for expanded clones.

CDR3 DNA	CDR3 protein	D gene	J gene	V gene	clone size
TGTGCCAGCAGCAGAAACCAGGGACTGTCAGGCACAGATACGCAGTATTTT	CASSRNQGLSGTDTQYF	-	TRBJ2-3	TRBV7-9	medium-sized
TGTGCCAGCAGGGACAGGGGGCAATCCCAGCATTTT	CASRDRGQSQHF	TRBD1	TRBJ1-5	TRBV6-5	many
TGTGCCAGCAGCCAAGATCAGAGCTATCGAGCAGATACGCAGTATTTT	CASSQDQSYRADTQYF	-	TRBJ2-3	TRBV3-1	-
TGTGCCATACACAGGGAAGGGGGCAATCAGCCCCAGCATTTT	CAIHREGGNQPQHF	-	TRBJ1-5	TRBV6-1	few
TGTGCCAGCAGACGGGAATCTCAAGAGACCCAGTACTTC	CASRRESQETQYF	-	TRBJ2-5	TRBV2	-
TGCGCCAGCAGCTTGGCCGGAGCCAGGGCTGCTGAAAAACTGTTTTTT	CASSLAGARAAEKLFF	-	TRBJ1-4	TRBV5-1	-
TGCAGCGTCGCTTTTCGCACTGAAGCTTTCTTT	CSVAFRTEAFF	-	TRBJ1-1	TRBV29-1	-
TGTGCCAGCGGCAGACGGGGAGAAAAACTGTTTTTT	CASGRRGEKLFF	-	TRBJ1-4	TRBV6-5	-
TGTGCCAGCAGCTTATCCGAGGCCACTGAAGCTTTCTTT	CASSLSEATEAFF	-	TRBJ1-1	TRBV11-3	many
TGTGCCAGCAGCGTGGGACAGGGGCATGGCTACACCTTC	CASSVGQGHGYTF	TRBD1	TRBJ1-2	TRBV7-8	many
TGTGCCACCAGCAGATTGGGACCTGACCCGCAGTTCTTC	CATSRLGPDPQFF	-	TRBJ2-1	TRBV15	-
TGCAGTGCTAGAGAAATAGCGGGGGCTCAAGAGACCCAGTACTTC	CSAREIAGAQETQYF	TRBD2	TRBJ2-5	TRBV20-1	many
TGCAGCGTCAAGGGGCGGTTGAGCACAGATACGCAGTATTTT	CSVKGRLSTDTQYF	-	TRBJ2-3	TRBV29-1	many
TGTGCCAGCAGTCGGAACCCCAACACTGAAGCTTTCTTT	CASSRNPNTEAFF	-	TRBJ1-1	TRBV7-9	few
TGCAGCGTTGAAGATTTAGGGATCCAAGAGACCCAGTACTTC	CSVEDLGIQETQYF	-	TRBJ2-5	TRBV29-1	-
TGTGCCAGCAGTTTAGTCAGGGGGCGGTCTGAAGCTTTCTTT	CASSLVRGRSEAFF	TRBD1	TRBJ1-1	TRBV27	-